These 30 T cell receptor beta chains came from one sample sequenced in a study of radiation and T cells in renal cell carcinoma. Time point meaning: baseline pretreatment blood. The sample's treatment: 15 Gy SBRT to primary tumor, nephrectomy 4 weeks later. TCRdb keeps only in-frame clones here, not all; method: immunoSEQ multiplex PCR. The sample yields about 160,000 clones, roughly 90% seen once. The material was blood, obtained from a patient whose treatment included radiotherapy and nephrectomy. These receptors were taken from a woman aged 70 to 79 with renal cell carcinoma.

This clone has a handful of counts. The chain couples TRBV10-3 to TRBJ2-1; D might be TRBD2 (5 bases). The CDR3 runs to 16 residues. CDR1 ENHRY and CDR2 SYGVKD come from the germline V gene. V gave up 3 bases and J gave up 0 bases, with 12 bases separating them. CDR3 amino acids: CAISDRSGSSYNEQFF. The CDR3 DNA is TGTGCCATCAGTGACCGGAGTGGGAGCTCCTACAATGAGCAGTTCTTC.

The chain has TRBV11-3 and TRBJ2-2; possibly TRBD1 for D (6 bases). Germline loops: CDR1 SGHNT, CDR2 YENEEA. V lost 4 bases to trimming and J lost 5 bases, with 17 bases between them. The CDR3 totals 16 residues. The CDR3 bases are TGTGCCAGCAGCTCTGGATTGTGGGGACAAACCGGGGAGCTGTTTTTT. The encoded protein is CASSSGLWGQTGELFF.

This chain connects TRBV6-1 to TRBJ1-2; TRBD1 matches at 10 bases. V dropped 8 bases and J dropped 7; count of bases not matched to a gene: 10. Germline CDR1 MNHNS, CDR2 SASEGT. The CDR3 spans 14 residues. CDR3 sequence: CASLATGGAIGYTF. The CDR3 DNA is TGTGCCAGCCTGGCGACAGGGGGCGCCATTGGCTACACCTTC.

The CDR3: CATSRAGTSGNTIYF. CDR3 sequence (DNA): TGTGCCACCAGCAGAGCCGGGACCTCTGGAAACACCATATATTTT. The chain recombines TRBV15 with TRBJ1-3; tentatively, D is TRBD1 (5 bases). The CDR3 length is 15 residues. V was clipped by 1 base and J by 0 bases, with 7 bases between them. Germline V gene lookup returns CDR1 LNHNV and CDR2 YYDKDF (reference sequence).

The V and J genes are TRBV7-8 and TRBJ2-3; D not certain. The CDR3 has 12 residues. The germline V gene encodes CDR1 SGHVS and CDR2 FQNEAQ. V dropped 4 bases and J dropped 6 bases, with 8 bases sitting between them. CDR3 region: CASSSDGDTQYF. The CDR3, as DNA: TGTGCCAGCAGCTCGGACGGGGATACGCAGTATTTT.

J is TRBJ2-7 and V is TRBV7-2; 13 bases match TRBD2. CDR3 length: 18 residues. In germline, CDR1 is SGHTA, CDR2 FQGNSA. The V segment lost 1 base and the J segment 1 base; nucleotides outside the gene matches: 7. CDR3 nucleotides: TGTGCCAGCAGCTTAGAGACTAGCGGGGGGCCCGCTTCCTACGAGCAGTACTTC. This encodes CASSLETSGGPASYEQYF.

The J gene is TRBJ1-3, the V gene TRBV21-1; the table assigns TRBD1, which was not confirmed against the DNA. TRBV21-1 counts as a pseudogene. The CDR3 runs to 15 residues. The CDR3 loop reads CASSLRDSSGNTIYF. For the CDR3, the DNA is TGTGCCAGCAGCCTCCGGGACAGCTCTGGAAACACCATATATTTT.

This clone was observed a few times. This chain uses TRBV30 with TRBJ1-1, with D hard to call. V shed 0 bases and J shed 5 bases, with 7 bases lying between them. CDR1 is GTSNPN and CDR2 is SVGIG in the germline V gene (reference sequence). This CDR3 spans 12 amino acids. CDR3 sequence reads: CAWSVRRTEAFF. The CDR3 nucleotides are TGTGCCTGGAGTGTACGTAGAACTGAAGCTTTCTTT.

This chain links TRBV5-8 with TRBJ1-1; maybe TRBD1 (5 bases). Trimming shortened V by 4 bases and J by 5 bases, and 18 bases separated the two germline ends. The CDR3 has 15 residues. The germline CDR1 and CDR2 sequences are SGHTS and YDEGEE. CDR3 sequence (DNA): TGTGCCAGCAGCCCGGGATTTAGGGAGGGGACTGAAGCTTTCTTT. Translating it yields CASSPGFREGTEAFF.

The chain links TRBV19 to TRBJ1-5; D is perhaps TRBD1 (5 bases). Per germline, CDR1 LNHDA and CDR2 SQIVND (reference sequence). The CDR3 loop spans 15 amino acids. The V end lost 9 bases, the J end lost 0 bases, and 15 bases lay between the germline ends. The CDR3 reads CASEGRDHSNQPQHF. CDR3 DNA: TGTGCCAGCGAGGGCAGGGACCATAGCAATCAGCCCCAGCATTTT.

The chain employs TRBV19 and TRBJ1-1; possibly TRBD1 for D (5 bases). Trimming removed 7 bases from V and 2 bases from J, with 20 bases in between. CDR3 size: 16 residues. Looked up from germline, CDR1 is LNHDA and CDR2 is SQIVND (reference sequence). The CDR3 is CASTLTGGTVNTEAFF. DNA for the CDR3: TGTGCCAGTACCCTAACCGGGGGGACGGTAAACACTGAAGCTTTCTTT.

CDR3 bases: TGTGCCAGCAGTTACTCGAGCGGGTGGGAGCAGTACTTC. Amino acids: CASSYSSGWEQYF. The chain carries TRBV6-5 and TRBJ2-7; a possible D gene is TRBD2 (6 bases). V shed 0 bases and J shed 7 bases, with 10 bases lying between them. This CDR3 region has 13 residues. In germline, CDR1 is MNHEY, CDR2 SVGAGI.

This clone was recorded once. The chain uses TRBV7-2 and TRBJ2-3, with 8 nucleotides matching TRBD2. Trimming took 5 bases from V and 1 from J; bases not matched to a gene: 2. CDR3 length equals 14 residues. Germline CDR1 is SGHTA and CDR2 is FQGNSA. The CDR3 sequence: CASSATSGTDTQYF. In DNA, the CDR3 is TGTGCCAGCAGCGCGACTAGCGGCACAGATACGCAGTATTTT.

This clone was seen a handful of times. The V gene is TRBV28, the J gene TRBJ1-1; no firm D call. The CDR3 sequence is 12 residues long. Germline CDR1 and CDR2: MDHEN and SYDVKM. Trimming pared 2 bases from V and 6 bases from J, leaving 7 bases between. The CDR3 sequence is CASSLRYAEAFF. CDR3 coding DNA: TGTGCCAGCAGTTTAAGGTACGCTGAAGCTTTCTTT.

The sample holds a few counts of this clone. This chain links TRBV6-1 with TRBJ1-1; a possible D gene is TRBD1 (6 bases). This CDR3 spans 16 amino acids. V was clipped by 4 bases and J by 0 bases, with 15 bases between them. Germline CDR1 MNHNS, CDR2 SASEGT. CDR3 DNA: TGTGCCAGCAGTGCTACAGGGAGGGGCGTGAACACTGAAGCTTTCTTT. Translation: CASSATGRGVNTEAFF.

The rearrangement uses TRBV11-1 and TRBJ2-3; 10 bases line up with TRBD1. The J segment lost 6 bases and the V segment lost 6 bases, leaving 9 bases of the junction unmatched. In germline, CDR1 is SGHAT, CDR2 FQDESV (reference sequence). The CDR3 is 15 residues long. CDR3 sequence (DNA): TGTGCCAGCAGGGCTCGGGACAGGGGAGGGGATACGCAGTATTTT. Protein product: CASRARDRGGDTQYF.

There are a few counts of this clone. The genes are TRBV14 and TRBJ1-1, with TRBD1 as a possible D gene (5 bases). Trimming stripped 4 bases from V and 2 bases from J, with 14 bases between. This CDR3 comprises 15 residues. Per the germline V gene, CDR1 is SGHDN and CDR2 is FVKESK. The DNA for the CDR3 is TGTGCCAGCAGCCGATCAGGGAAAACAAACACTGAAGCTTTCTTT. It codes for CASSRSGKTNTEAFF. The full variable domain, completed using reference TRBV14 and TRBJ1-1, is EAGVTQFPSHSVIEKGQTVTLRCDPISGHDNLYWYRRVMGKEIKFLLHFVKESKQDESGMPNNRFLAERTGGTYSTLKVQPAELEDSGVYFCASSRSGKTNTEAFFGQGTRLTVV.

The gene calls are TRBV5-4 and TRBJ2-7; D may be TRBD2 (5 bases). V shed 4 bases and J shed 0 bases, with 14 bases lying between them. The CDR3 contains 15 residues. Germline CDR1 reads SGHNT; CDR2 reads YYREEE (reference sequence). The CDR3 protein is CASSLGSAVSYEQYF. As DNA, the CDR3 is TGTGCCAGCAGCCTGGGGTCAGCGGTCTCCTACGAGCAGTACTTC. The full variable domain, with the rest looked up from reference TRBV5-4 and TRBJ2-7, is ETGVTQSPTHLIKTRGQQVTLRCSSQSGHNTVSWYQQALGQGPQFIFQYYREEENGRGNFPPRFSGLQFPNYSSELNVNALELDDSALYLCASSLGSAVSYEQYFGPGTRLTVT.

This rearrangement joins TRBV18 to TRBJ1-2; perhaps TRBD1 as D (5 bases). This CDR3 has 14 amino acids. From germline, CDR1 is KGHSH and CDR2 LQKENI. Trimming shortened V by 4 bases and J by 4 bases, and 13 bases separated the two germline ends. The CDR3 nucleotides are TGTGCCAGCTCACTGCAGGGACCGGTCTATGGCTACACCTTC. This translates into CASSLQGPVYGYTF.

This rearrangement joins TRBV28 to TRBJ2-7; 7 bases line up with TRBD1. Looked up from germline, CDR1 is MDHEN and CDR2 is SYDVKM. There are 14 residues in the CDR3. V was pared by 6 bases and J by 7 bases, with 12 bases of the junction left unmatched. CDR3 protein: CASSHGDRPREQYF. CDR3 sequence (DNA): TGTGCCAGCAGCCATGGGGACAGACCTCGGGAGCAGTACTTC. Looking up the rest from reference TRBV28 and TRBJ2-7 gives the full variable domain: DVKVTQSSRYLVKRTGEKVFLECVQDMDHENMFWYRQDPGLGLRLIYFSYDVKMKEKGDIPEGYSVSREKKERFSLILESASTNQTSMYLCASSHGDRPREQYFGPGTRLTVT.

V and J are TRBV2 and TRBJ2-1; 9 nucleotides line up with TRBD2. The CDR3 totals 15 residues. The germline CDR1 and CDR2 sequences are SNHLY and FYNNEI. The junction had 7 bases not matched to a gene; V was cut back by 6 bases and J by 4 bases. The CDR3 loop is CASRLGRGGYNEQFF. CDR3 nucleotides: TGTGCCAGCAGACTAGGGCGGGGGGGTTACAATGAGCAGTTCTTC.

This chain joins TRBV5-1 and TRBJ1-6, with D possibly matching TRBD1 (5 bases). The ends were cut back, 0 bases at V and 11 bases at J, with 15 bases in the middle. The CDR3 runs to 15 residues. Germline CDR1 reads SGHRS; CDR2 reads YFSETQ. The CDR3 region is CASSLAGTVVTPLHF. CDR3 DNA: TGCGCCAGCAGCTTGGCCGGGACTGTGGTAACACCCCTCCACTTT.

The chain employs TRBV19 and TRBJ1-2; 7 bases match TRBD1. The CDR3 runs 13 residues. V dropped 8 bases and J dropped 3; count of bases not matched to a gene: 6. Looked up from germline, CDR1 is LNHDA and CDR2 is SQIVND (reference sequence). CDR3 in amino acids: CASFDRADYGYTF. The CDR3 DNA sequence: TGTGCCAGTTTTGACAGGGCCGACTATGGCTACACCTTC.

This clone turned up a few times. The chain recombines TRBV7-8 with TRBJ1-5; a possible D gene is TRBD1 (5 bases). Looked up from germline, CDR1 is SGHVS and CDR2 is FQNEAQ. Trimming took 5 bases from V and 7 from J, leaving 21 bases between them. CDR3 size: 16 residues. The CDR3 sequence is CASSPPSAGGTQPQHF. The CDR3 DNA follows: TGTGCCAGCAGCCCTCCTTCTGCCGGGGGAACCCAGCCCCAGCATTTT.

The chain carries TRBV27 and TRBJ2-5; the match to TRBD2 covers 9 bases. The CDR3 is 14 residues long. J lost 4 bases, V lost 6 bases, and 6 bases had no gene match. Germline V CDR1 and CDR2: MNHEY, SMNVEV (reference sequence). The CDR3 region has the DNA TGTGCCAGCAGATATAGCGGGGGAGGAGAGACCCAGTACTTC. This translates into CASRYSGGGETQYF.

V usage is TRBV10-2 and J usage is TRBJ2-1; TRBD2 matches at 13 bases. Trimming took 3 bases from V and 10 from J; bases not matched to a gene: 3. Germline CDR1 is WSHSY and CDR2 is SAAADI. This CDR3 spans 14 amino acids. CDR3 loop: CASSEGTSGVEQFF. The CDR3 DNA sequence: TGCGCCAGCAGTGAAGGGACTAGCGGGGTCGAGCAGTTCTTC.

This clone was recorded once. The chain has TRBV6-5 and TRBJ2-1, with TRBD1 identical over 8 bases. The CDR3 runs to 14 residues. Germline V gene data show CDR1 as MNHEY and CDR2 as SVGAGI. V lost 7 bases, J lost 5 bases, and 7 bases stayed unmatched. For the CDR3, the DNA is TGTGCCAGCACCCCGGACAGGGTCCACAATGAGCAGTTCTTC. Translated, it gives CASTPDRVHNEQFF.

The chain is built from TRBV7-2 and TRBJ2-7; TRBD2 agrees at 10 bases. CDR3 size: 16 residues. Unmatched junction bases numbered 7, after V lost 4 bases and J lost 1 base. Germline V gene lookup returns CDR1 SGHTA and CDR2 FQGNSA. For the CDR3, the DNA is TGTGCCAGCAGCTCTTTAGCGGGGGGCTCATCCTACGAGCAGTACTTC. This codes for CASSSLAGGSSYEQYF.

V and J are TRBV28 and TRBJ1-2, with TRBD1 matching over 9 bases. This CDR3 region has 14 residues. Trimming at V came to 5 bases and at J to 2 bases, leaving 3 bases not matched to a gene. Germline V gene sequence: CDR1 MDHEN, CDR2 SYDVKM. CDR3 amino acids: CASSRTGVNYGYTF. CDR3 in DNA: TGTGCCAGCAGTCGGACAGGGGTAAACTATGGCTACACCTTC.

This chain links TRBV27 with TRBJ1-5; 10 positions agree with TRBD1. V lost 3 bases to trimming and J lost 4 bases; unmatched junction nucleotides: 3. The germline CDR1 and CDR2 sequences are MNHEY and SMNVEV (reference sequence). The CDR3 extends over 15 amino acids. CDR3: CASSFGQGVNQPQHF. The CDR3 region has the DNA TGTGCCAGCAGTTTCGGACAGGGGGTGAATCAGCCCCAGCATTTT.